Sequencing of this T cell receptor (beta chain) was carried out in a study of T and B cells in COVID-19 patients. As for the study in general: Of over 18 active-infection patients, 12 were critically ill with mechanical ventilation or extracorporeal membrane oxygenation.

The V gene lost 2 bases and the J gene lost 3 bases, with 13 bases spanning the gap. Germline loops: CDR1 MNHEY, CDR2 SVGAGI. This CDR3 has 16 amino acids. Multiplex PCR with BIOMED2 TRB-A/B primer pools amplified TRB rearrangements. TCRdb processed the multiplex PCR reads anew with MiXCR; each CDR3 protein has one entry. The table lists more than 10,000 distinct CDR3 sequences, 33% of them singletons, with about 18% in the top ten. Blood genomic DNA input for TRB amplification was about 240-550 ng. This clonotype was observed a few times. The sequenced material came from blood. The chain is built from TRBV6-5 and TRBJ2-2, with D possibly being TRBD2 (6 bases). This sequence originates from a human donor with active COVID-19. The CDR3 DNA is TGTGCCAGCAGTTACACAGGAGGGCCGGACACCGGGGAGCTGTTTTTT. This gives the protein CASSYTGGPDTGELFF.